This T cell receptor beta chain appears in the sequencing data of a study of T cells in Graves' hyperthyroidism and ophthalmopathy. Study-wide context: Once the initial diagnosis was made, peripheral blood was obtained before any treatment.

To note about this clonotype: Its antigen is currently unknown.

Authors of the study amplified TCR beta CDR3 regions from RNA transcripts. TCR CDR3 regions were first amplified by RT-PCR with HTBI primers. TCRdb re-derived calls from the multiplex PCR reads in MiXCR, one entry per CDR3 protein. The repertoire holds fewer than 350,000 distinct CDR3 sequences, with 15% to 20% as singletons. Patients showing uncontrolled infection, other autoimmune disease, pregnancy or lactation were ineligible. Unmatched junction bases numbered 7, after V lost 1 base and J lost 4 bases. Germline V gene data show CDR1 as SGHAT and CDR2 as FQNNGV. The CDR3 spans 17 residues. Study results and limitations: Before onset, ophthalmopathy was predicted by the model a median around 6.5 months earlier.

The V call is TRBV11-2, the J call TRBJ2-5; TRBD2 matches at 12 bases. Sequencing used blood. The sequence was collected from a woman between 35 and 50 years old with Graves' ophthalmopathy. This CDR3 is CASSLGPSGRARETQYF. For the CDR3, the DNA is TGTGCCAGCAGCTTAGGTCCTAGCGGGAGGGCCAGAGAGACCCAGTACTTC.